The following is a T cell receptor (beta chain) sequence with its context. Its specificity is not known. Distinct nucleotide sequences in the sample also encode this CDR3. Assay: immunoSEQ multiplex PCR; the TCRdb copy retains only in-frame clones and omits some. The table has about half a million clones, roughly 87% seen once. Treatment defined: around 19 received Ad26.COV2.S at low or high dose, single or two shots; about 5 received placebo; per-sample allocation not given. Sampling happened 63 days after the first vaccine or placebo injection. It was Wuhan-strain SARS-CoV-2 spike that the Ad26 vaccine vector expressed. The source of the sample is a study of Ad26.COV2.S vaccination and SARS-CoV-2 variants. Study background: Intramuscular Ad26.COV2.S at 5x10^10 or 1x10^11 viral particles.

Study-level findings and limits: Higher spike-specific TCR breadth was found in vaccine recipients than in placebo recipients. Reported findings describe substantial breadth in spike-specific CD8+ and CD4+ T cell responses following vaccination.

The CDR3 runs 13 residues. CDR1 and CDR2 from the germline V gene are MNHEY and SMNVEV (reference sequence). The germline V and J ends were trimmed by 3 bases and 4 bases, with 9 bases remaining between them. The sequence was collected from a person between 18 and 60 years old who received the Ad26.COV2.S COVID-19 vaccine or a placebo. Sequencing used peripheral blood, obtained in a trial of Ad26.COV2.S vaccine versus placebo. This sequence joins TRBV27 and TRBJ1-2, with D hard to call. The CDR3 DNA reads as TGTGCCAGCAGTTTCCGGGGTACCTATGGCTACACCTTC. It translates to CASSFRGTYGYTF.